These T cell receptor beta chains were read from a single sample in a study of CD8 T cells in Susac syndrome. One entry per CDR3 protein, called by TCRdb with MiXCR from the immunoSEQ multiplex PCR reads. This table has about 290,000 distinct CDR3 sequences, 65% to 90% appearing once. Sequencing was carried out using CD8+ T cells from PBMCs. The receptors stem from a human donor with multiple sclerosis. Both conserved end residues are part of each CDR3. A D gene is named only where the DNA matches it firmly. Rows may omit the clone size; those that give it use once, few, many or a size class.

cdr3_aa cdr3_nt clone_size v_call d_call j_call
CASSSTAITSLSSYNEQFF TGTGCCAGCAGCTCCACCGCAATAACTAGCCTGAGCTCCTACAATGAGCAGTTCTTC - TRBV13 - TRBJ2-1
CASSWTSTSDTQYF TGTGCCAGCAGTTGGACTAGCACATCAGATACGCAGTATTTT - TRBV12-3/TRBV12-4 TRBD2 TRBJ2-3
CSVDTSGRTPYEQYF TGCAGCGTGGATACTAGCGGTCGAACCCCCTACGAGCAGTACTTC few TRBV29-1 TRBD2 TRBJ2-7
CASSLGFGGLAGEQYF TGTGCCAGCAGTTTAGGATTCGGGGGACTAGCGGGCGAGCAGTACTTC - TRBV27 TRBD2 TRBJ2-7
CASSSPDTQYF TGTGCCAGCAGCTCTCCAGATACGCAGTATTTT - TRBV7-8 - TRBJ2-3
CASSIDGNQPQHF TGTGCCAGTAGTATAGATGGGAATCAGCCCCAGCATTTT few TRBV19 - TRBJ1-5
CAISDPWTGEPYGYTF TGTGCCATCAGTGACCCGTGGACAGGGGAGCCTTATGGCTACACCTTC - TRBV10-3 TRBD1 TRBJ1-2
CASSLVTSSLPSYNEQFF TGTGCCAGCAGCCTGGTAACGTCCTCCTTACCCTCCTACAATGAGCAGTTCTTC - TRBV7-2 - TRBJ2-1
CATSGSGFPYEQYF TGTGCCACCAGCGGGTCAGGGTTTCCCTACGAGCAGTACTTC - TRBV24-1 - TRBJ2-7
CASSVDPGQGEQFF TGTGCCAGCAGCGTAGACCCGGGACAGGGTGAACAGTTCTTC - TRBV9 TRBD1 TRBJ2-1
CSVGNVVYGYTF TGCAGCGTCGGGAACGTCGTCTATGGCTACACCTTC - TRBV29-1 - TRBJ1-2
CASSVRDRVVYNEQFF TGTGCCAGCAGCGTCCGGGACCGCGTAGTTTACAATGAGCAGTTCTTC - TRBV13 - TRBJ2-1
CASSPQVAKNIQYF TGTGCCAGCAGTCCCCAGGTAGCCAAAAACATTCAGTACTTC - TRBV28 - TRBJ2-4
CASREGVDQPQHF TGTGCCAGCAGAGAGGGGGTGGATCAGCCCCAGCATTTT - TRBV25-1 - TRBJ1-5
CASSLGSSVRGEKLFF TGTGCCAGCAGCTTGGGGTCCTCAGTGCGAGGAGAAAAACTGTTTTTT - TRBV5-6 - TRBJ1-4
CASSPTGMSGYGYTF TGTGCCAGCAGCCCTACAGGGATGTCGGGCTATGGCTACACCTTC - TRBV7-6 - TRBJ1-2
CATSDWGNQPQHF TGTGCCACCAGTGATTGGGGCAATCAGCCCCAGCATTTT - TRBV24-1 - TRBJ1-5
CATHPEGIAALTDTQYF TGTGCCACCCACCCTGAGGGCATAGCTGCGCTCACAGATACGCAGTATTTT - TRBV15 - TRBJ2-3
CASSQVERESYNEQFF TGTGCCAGCAGCCAAGTTGAGCGGGAGAGCTACAATGAGCAGTTCTTC - TRBV3-1 TRBD2 TRBJ2-1
CASSLAGPLAGELFF TGTGCCAGCAGCTTAGCAGGCCCCTTGGCTGGGGAGCTGTTTTTT once TRBV7-6 - TRBJ2-2
CASGSFYYEQYF TGTGCCAGCGGGTCGTTTTACTACGAGCAGTACTTC - TRBV6-2/TRBV6-3 - TRBJ2-7
CASSPSPTGYEQYF TGTGCCAGCAGTCCCTCTCCGACAGGCTACGAGCAGTACTTC - TRBV27 - TRBJ2-7
CASGLVRGGTDTQYF TGTGCCAGCGGATTGGTGCGAGGGGGCACAGATACGCAGTATTTT - TRBV28 - TRBJ2-3
CASSYRQGEAFF TGCGCCAGCAGCTACCGACAGGGCGAAGCTTTCTTT few TRBV5-1 TRBD1 TRBJ1-1
CASSEAATGELFF TGTGCCAGCAGTGAAGCGGCGACCGGGGAGCTGTTTTTT - TRBV2 - TRBJ2-2
CASRDLGDIKNIQYF TGTGCCAGCAGGGATCTAGGGGACATCAAAAACATTCAGTACTTC - TRBV6-6 - TRBJ2-4
CASSLLLAGGGETQYF TGTGCCAGCAGCTTATTACTAGCGGGAGGGGGGGAGACCCAGTACTTC - TRBV7-9 TRBD2 TRBJ2-5
CASSPTEGADTQYF TGTGCCAGCAGTCCGACAGAAGGCGCTGATACGCAGTATTTT - TRBV6-5 - TRBJ2-3
CASRGGNTIYF TGTGCCAGCAGGGGAGGAAACACCATATATTTT once TRBV27 - TRBJ1-3
CASSPRYRVQETQYF TGTGCCAGCAGTCCTAGGTACAGGGTTCAAGAGACCCAGTACTTC - TRBV12-3/TRBV12-4 - TRBJ2-5
CASSLSPGRPNEKLFF TGTGCCAGCAGTTTGTCTCCGGGACGGCCTAATGAAAAACTGTTTTTT - TRBV12-3/TRBV12-4 - TRBJ1-4
CATSGLRYNEQFF TGTGCCACCTCGGGACTCCGATACAATGAGCAGTTCTTC - TRBV24-1 - TRBJ2-1
CASSQEIAGFTDTQYF TGTGCCAGCAGCCAAGAAATAGCGGGATTCACAGATACGCAGTATTTT - TRBV4-2 TRBD2 TRBJ2-3
CASRPSKTTDTQYF TGCGCCAGCAGGCCCTCTAAAACCACAGATACGCAGTATTTT few TRBV4-3 - TRBJ2-3
CASSSGGAFHQPQHF TGTGCCAGCAGCTCAGGGGGGGCTTTTCATCAGCCCCAGCATTTT - TRBV5-6 TRBD1 TRBJ1-5
CASSFSSAEPYEQYF TGTGCCAGCAGCTTTTCGAGCGCTGAGCCGTACGAGCAGTACTTC - TRBV7-2 - TRBJ2-7
CASGTGGEQYF TGTGCCAGCGGGACAGGGGGCGAGCAGTACTTC - TRBV27 TRBD1 TRBJ2-7
CASHLGAEAFF TGTGCCTCCCATCTGGGGGCTGAAGCTTTCTTT - TRBV30 - TRBJ1-1
CASSVLGTEAFF TGTGCCAGCAGCGTATTGGGGACTGAAGCTTTCTTT few TRBV9 - TRBJ1-1
CASSGADRGFSGTEAFF TGTGCCAGTAGTGGGGCGGACAGGGGATTTAGTGGCACTGAAGCTTTCTTT - TRBV19 TRBD1 TRBJ1-1
CASNREGNSNQPQHF TGTGCCAGCAACCGGGAGGGGAATAGCAATCAGCCCCAGCATTTT - TRBV27 - TRBJ1-5
CASHNGGGGSYEQYF TGTGCCAGCCACAACGGCGGCGGGGGCTCCTACGAGCAGTACTTC - TRBV7-9 TRBD2 TRBJ2-7
CASSWVREGPHNEQFF TGTGCCAGCAGTTGGGTTCGGGAGGGCCCCCACAATGAGCAGTTCTTC - TRBV6-5 TRBD2 TRBJ2-1
CASLAPDSYEQYF TGTGCCAGCCTAGCGCCCGACTCCTACGAGCAGTACTTC - TRBV7-6 - TRBJ2-7
CASSLASGSFGELFF TGTGCCAGCAGTTTAGCTAGCGGGAGTTTTGGGGAGCTGTTTTTT - TRBV27 TRBD2 TRBJ2-2
CASSEYPASTDTQYF TGTGCCAGCAGCGAATACCCAGCGAGCACAGATACGCAGTATTTT - TRBV2 - TRBJ2-3
CSARLSGSSYNEQFF TGCAGTGCTAGATTAAGCGGTAGCTCCTACAATGAGCAGTTCTTC - TRBV20-1 - TRBJ2-1
CAWSAENTIYF TGTGCCTGGAGTGCGGAGAACACCATATATTTT - TRBV30 - TRBJ1-3
CASSPRNKQETQYF TGTGCCAGCAGTCCGCGGAACAAACAAGAGACCCAGTACTTC few TRBV12-3/TRBV12-4 - TRBJ2-5
CASSQDRLGGTEQYF TGCGCCAGCAGCCAAGATCGCCTCGGGGGAACCGAGCAGTACTTC - TRBV4-3 - TRBJ2-7
CASSQWGRTTGVTEKLFF TGCGCCAGCAGCCAATGGGGTCGTACCACAGGGGTTACTGAAAAACTGTTTTTT - TRBV4-1 TRBD1 TRBJ1-4
CASSQDVDGAAYNEQFF TGTGCCAGCAGCCAAGATGTAGACGGGGCCGCCTACAATGAGCAGTTCTTC - TRBV3-1 - TRBJ2-1
CASRAGRSSGNTIYF TGTGCCAGCAGGGCCGGACGGAGCTCTGGAAACACCATATATTTT - TRBV7-2 - TRBJ1-3
CASSEGLGNTEAFF TGTGCCAGCAGTGAAGGACTCGGGAACACTGAAGCTTTCTTT - TRBV6-1 - TRBJ1-1